One sample yielded the 3 T cell receptor beta chains listed below, sequenced in a study of cytotoxic CD8 clonotypes in ibrutinib-treated CLL. Profiled with immunoSEQ multiplex PCR; TCRdb holds only in-frame clones, not every one. The table has 45,000 to 70,000 clones, around 55% seen once; the top ten hold just over 20%. The starting material was PBMCs, obtained after 24 months of ibrutinib treatment. These receptors were taken from a human donor with chronic lymphocytic leukemia.

This clone was recorded at least ten times. J is TRBJ2-7 and V is TRBV7-9; TRBD2 is a possible D gene (6 bases). Germline CDR1 and CDR2: SEHNR and FQNEAQ (reference sequence). Trimming took 5 bases from V and 2 from J, leaving 13 bases between them. The CDR3 contains 14 residues. CDR3 coding DNA: TGTGCCAGCAGCCAACTAGCCGCTACCTACGAGCAGTACTTC. Translated: CASSQLAATYEQYF.

The CDR3 protein is CASSPRQFPSANYGYTF. In DNA form, the CDR3 reads TGTGCCAGCAGTCCTAGGCAGTTCCCCTCCGCTAACTATGGCTACACCTTC. This chain uses TRBV7-9 with TRBJ1-2; the D is unclear. The germline V and J ends were trimmed by 6 bases and 0 bases, with 20 bases remaining between them. The CDR3 totals 17 residues. Looked up from germline, CDR1 is SEHNR and CDR2 is FQNEAQ (reference sequence).

In its sample, this clone was seen many times. The chain couples TRBV5-4 to TRBJ1-2, with D possibly matching TRBD1 (5 bases). The CDR3 extends over 15 amino acids. Germline V CDR1 and CDR2: SGHNT, YYREEE (reference sequence). Trimming removed 4 bases at V and 5 bases at J, with 18 bases between. The CDR3 DNA is TGTGCCAGCAGCGGGCAGGGCGTGGAGTTTTATGGCTACACCTTC. Protein: CASSGQGVEFYGYTF.